The 23 T cell receptor beta chains presented below share a single source sample, sequenced in a study of T cell changes during pregnancy in multiple sclerosis. Sequencing used immunoSEQ multiplex PCR; TCRdb keeps in-frame clones, though not all of them. The sample consists of tens of thousands of clones, approximately 92% of them appearing once. The input for sequencing was peripheral blood, taken before pregnancy. The source is a female donor with multiple sclerosis, enrolled in a pregnancy study.

The chain couples TRBV27 to TRBJ1-1; weak D call: TRBD1 (6 bases). V lost 5 bases to trimming and J lost 0 bases, with 16 bases between them. There are 16 residues in the CDR3. From germline, CDR1 is MNHEY and CDR2 SMNVEV (reference sequence). Here the CDR3 reads CASSILQGGMNTEAFF. The CDR3 DNA is TGTGCCAGCAGTATACTACAGGGTGGGATGAACACTGAAGCTTTCTTT.

This clone has more than one count but fewer than ten. The chain uses TRBV27 and TRBJ2-2, with D tentatively TRBD1 (5 bases). V dropped 6 bases and J dropped 5 bases, with 16 bases sitting between them. In germline, CDR1 is MNHEY, CDR2 SMNVEV (reference sequence). This CDR3 is built from 15 residues. This CDR3 reads CASSAGPDNTGELFF. The CDR3 DNA follows: TGTGCCAGCAGCGCAGGGCCTGACAATACCGGGGAGCTGTTTTTT.

The chain is built from TRBV4-1 and TRBJ2-2; D might be TRBD2 (6 bases). V was shortened by 5 bases and J by 7 bases, with 17 bases between the two germline ends. Looked up from germline, CDR1 is MGHRA and CDR2 is YSYEKL. The CDR3 extends over 15 amino acids. CDR3 nucleotide sequence: TGCGCCAGCAGCTTGACCGGGAGTAGGGGCGGGGAGCTGTTTTTT. Translated: CASSLTGSRGGELFF.

The J gene is TRBJ2-7, the V gene TRBV2; 10 bases fit TRBD1. This CDR3 spans 15 amino acids. Germline assignment: CDR1 SNHLY and CDR2 FYNNEI. Trimming at V came to 4 bases and at J to 8 bases, leaving 11 bases not matched to a gene. The CDR3 here is CASSGTGGLSTKQYF. The CDR3, as DNA: TGTGCCAGCAGTGGGACAGGGGGTCTCTCTACGAAGCAGTACTTC.

The V and J genes are TRBV2 and TRBJ1-4; weak D call: TRBD1 (5 bases). CDR1 SNHLY and CDR2 FYNNEI come from the germline V gene. The ends were cut back, 6 bases at V and 4 bases at J, with 9 bases in the middle. The CDR3 length is 13 residues. The CDR3 nucleotides are TGTGCCAGCAGGAGCGACAGTAATGAAAAACTGTTTTTT. Protein: CASRSDSNEKLFF.

This chain uses TRBV6-6 with TRBJ2-2; 9 bases are a match to TRBD1. Germline V gene data show CDR1 as MNHNY and CDR2 as SVGAGI (reference sequence). J lost 7 bases, V lost 7 bases, and 13 bases had no gene match. This CDR3 has 16 amino acids. The CDR3 nucleotides are TGTGCCAGCATCTCCAGGGGGACAGGGTCCTACGGGGAGCTGTTTTTT. Encoded protein: CASISRGTGSYGELFF.

The V gene is TRBV25-1, the J gene TRBJ2-2; D is unclear. This CDR3 is built from 14 residues. Germline CDR1 MGHDK, CDR2 SYGVNS. The V end lost 3 bases, the J end lost 4 bases, and 9 bases lay between the germline ends. CDR3 sequence reads: CASSEALFTGELFF. As DNA, the CDR3 is TGTGCCAGCAGTGAGGCCCTGTTCACCGGGGAGCTGTTTTTT.

The CDR3 bases are TGTGCCAGCAGTTACCGCGGGGATGAGCAGTTCTTC. Residues: CASSYRGDEQFF. V gene TRBV6-5 combines with J gene TRBJ2-1; D possibly corresponds to TRBD2 (6 bases). The CDR3 length is 12 residues. Trimming took off 2 bases at V and 8 bases at J, with 7 bases between the two ends. Germline V lookup: CDR1 MNHEY, CDR2 SVGAGI.

The chain links TRBV5-4 to TRBJ2-5; the match to TRBD1 covers 9 bases. This CDR3 region has 14 residues. In germline, CDR1 is SGHNT, CDR2 YYREEE (reference sequence). The V and J ends lost 3 bases and 10 bases, in that order; junction bases with no gene match: 10. CDR3 residues: CASSSGTGRNDQYF. The CDR3 coding sequence is TGTGCCAGCAGCTCCGGGACAGGGCGTAACGACCAGTACTTC.

The chain combines TRBV14 with TRBJ2-1; D may be TRBD1 (6 bases). V lost 0 bases and J lost 8, with 20 bases in between. Germline CDR1 and CDR2: SGHDN and FVKESK. The CDR3 extends over 17 amino acids. The CDR3 protein is CASSQEGTLVLVDEQFF. The CDR3 region has the DNA TGTGCCAGCAGCCAAGAGGGGACACTGGTACTAGTGGATGAGCAGTTCTTC.

The V call is TRBV6-5, the J call TRBJ2-3, with 8 bases lining up with TRBD1. The germline CDR1 and CDR2 sequences are MNHEY and SVGAGI. V lost 6 bases to trimming and J lost 6 bases; unmatched junction nucleotides: 8. CDR3 length equals 14 residues. CDR3 coding DNA: TGTGCCAGCAGCAAGGGACAGGCTGTGGATACGCAGTATTTT. It codes for CASSKGQAVDTQYF.

The V gene is TRBV12-5, the J gene TRBJ2-7, with 8 bases matching TRBD2. The junction had 10 bases not matched to a gene; V was cut back by 3 bases and J by 0 bases. The germline V gene has CDR1 LGHNT and CDR2 FRNRAP. This CDR3 has 17 amino acids. The CDR3 spells CASGFRRGEPFSYEQYF. CDR3 bases: TGTGCTAGTGGTTTCCGGCGGGGGGAGCCCTTCTCCTACGAGCAGTACTTC.

A single count supports this clone. The chain employs TRBV19 and TRBJ2-7; tentatively, D is TRBD1 (6 bases). This CDR3 comprises 14 residues. Germline V gene sequence: CDR1 LNHDA, CDR2 SQIVND (reference sequence). The germline V and J ends were trimmed by 3 bases and 2 bases, with 11 bases remaining between them. DNA for the CDR3: TGTGCCAGTAGTATTACCAGGGGTCCCTACGAGCAGTACTTC. Residues: CASSITRGPYEQYF.

The chain is built from TRBV4-1 and TRBJ2-7; TRBD2 matches at 7 bases. Unmatched junction bases numbered 13, after V lost 4 bases and J lost 4 bases. Germline loops: CDR1 MGHRA, CDR2 YSYEKL. This CDR3 region has 16 residues. The CDR3 coding sequence is TGCGCCAGCAGCCCCCCGGGGGGACGGGGAGAGTACGAGCAGTACTTC. It specifies CASSPPGGRGEYEQYF.

The chain recombines TRBV7-9 with TRBJ2-7; tentatively, D is TRBD1 (6 bases). Germline V gene sequence: CDR1 SEHNR, CDR2 FQNEAQ (reference sequence). This CDR3 has 15 residues. Trimming removed 2 bases from V and 5 bases from J, with 16 bases in between. The CDR3, as DNA: TGTGCCAGCAGCTTAACCCACAGGGATCCAGACGAGCAGTACTTC. Translated, it gives CASSLTHRDPDEQYF.

This clone was counted a single time. The rearrangement uses TRBV11-1 and TRBJ2-5; 14 bases line up with TRBD2. V trimming: 4 bases; J trimming: 5 bases; junction bases outside the gene matches: 6. The CDR3 is 16 residues long. CDR1 and CDR2 (germline): SGHAT, FQDESV (reference sequence). The CDR3 protein is CASSWGLAGAMETQYF. CDR3 nucleotides: TGTGCCAGCAGCTGGGGACTAGCGGGAGCAATGGAGACCCAGTACTTC.

V usage is TRBV5-1 and J usage is TRBJ1-5, with D possibly matching TRBD1 (6 bases). CDR1 and CDR2 from the germline V gene are SGHRS and YFSETQ. The CDR3 covers 15 residues. Trimming removed 0 bases from V and 1 base from J, with 8 bases in between. The CDR3 coding sequence is TGCGCCAGCAGCTTGGACGGGACAAGCAATCAGCCCCAGCATTTT. Translation: CASSLDGTSNQPQHF.

Written as DNA, the CDR3 is TGTGCCAGCAGGCAGGTCACCGGGGAGCTGTTTTTT. This translates into CASRQVTGELFF. V and J are TRBV6-6 and TRBJ2-2; D is ambiguous. CDR3 length: 12 amino acids. V was clipped by 6 bases and J by 4 bases, with 6 bases between them. Germline V gives CDR1 MNHNY, CDR2 SVGAGI (reference sequence).

The J gene is TRBJ2-7, the V gene TRBV28; TRBD1 might be the D (6 bases). The germline gives CDR1 MDHEN, CDR2 SYDVKM. V was trimmed by 4 bases and J by 4 bases, leaving 23 bases between them. This CDR3 is built from 17 residues. DNA of the CDR3: TGTGCCAGCAGTTCCAGGGGAAAAGGACTCCGGGGTTACGAGCAGTACTTC. Translating gives CASSSRGKGLRGYEQYF. Supplemented by reference TRBV28 and TRBJ2-7, the full variable domain reads DVKVTQSSRYLVKRTGEKVFLECVQDMDHENMFWYRQDPGLGLRLIYFSYDVKMKEKGDIPEGYSVSREKKERFSLILESASTNQTSMYLCASSSRGKGLRGYEQYFGPGTRLTVT.

The chain joins TRBV5-5 to TRBJ1-1; D unclear. Germline CDR1 reads SGHKS; CDR2 reads YYEKEE (reference sequence). Trimming left V 0 bases short and J 7 bases short, with 19 bases between. This CDR3 region has 16 residues. The CDR3 region is CASSLGYLGERREAFF. DNA of the CDR3: TGTGCCAGCAGCTTGGGATATTTGGGCGAGAGACGTGAAGCTTTCTTT.

This clone was observed once. The J gene is TRBJ1-5, the V gene TRBV28; weak D call: TRBD1 (5 bases). Between the trimmed V and J ends, which lost 3 bases and 2 bases, there was a span of 11 bases. Germline V gene data show CDR1 as MDHEN and CDR2 as SYDVKM. This CDR3 region has 15 residues. Here the CDR3 DNA reads TGTGCCAGCAGTTTTCGGGGGAGCGGCAATCAGCCCCAGCATTTT. Its protein is CASSFRGSGNQPQHF.

J is TRBJ1-2 and V is TRBV7-3; perhaps TRBD1 as D (5 bases). From germline, CDR1 is SGHTA and CDR2 FQGTGA. The CDR3 spans 16 residues. V gave up 5 bases and J gave up 2 bases, with 18 bases separating them. CDR3 residues: CASSPSGGGLNYGYTF. CDR3 nucleotide sequence: TGTGCCAGCAGCCCTAGTGGGGGGGGACTGAACTATGGCTACACCTTC.

V gene TRBV21-1 combines with J gene TRBJ2-2; no DNA check was done on the table's D call, TRBD2. TRBV21-1 is assigned pseudogene status. The CDR3 length is 17 residues. CDR3 protein: CASSPPPRLEPTGELFF. CDR3 DNA sequence: TGTGCCAGCAGCCCTCCTCCACGCCTAGAACCTACCGGGGAGCTGTTTTTT.